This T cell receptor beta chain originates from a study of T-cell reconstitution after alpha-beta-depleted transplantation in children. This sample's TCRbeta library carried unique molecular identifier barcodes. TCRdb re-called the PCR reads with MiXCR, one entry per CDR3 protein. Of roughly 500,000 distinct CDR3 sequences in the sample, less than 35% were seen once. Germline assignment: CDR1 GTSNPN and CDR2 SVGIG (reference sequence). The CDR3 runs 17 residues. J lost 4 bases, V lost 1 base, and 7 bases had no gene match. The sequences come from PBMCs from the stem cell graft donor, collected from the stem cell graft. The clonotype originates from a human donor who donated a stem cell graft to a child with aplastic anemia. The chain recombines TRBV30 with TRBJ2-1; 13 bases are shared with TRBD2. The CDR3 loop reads CAWSGTSGRAAYNEQFF. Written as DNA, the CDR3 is TGTGCCTGGAGTGGCACTAGCGGGAGGGCCGCATACAATGAGCAGTTCTTC.